The sequence of this TCR beta chain was determined in a study of T cell repertoires in cytomegalovirus infection. This clonotype has a count of ten or more. The antigen is unknown. The V end lost 8 bases, the J end lost 0 bases, and 12 bases lay between the germline ends. The CDR3 extends over 14 amino acids. Using its own MiXCR run on the reads, TCRdb lists one record per CDR3 protein. The repertoire includes 500,000 to 600,000 distinct CDR3 sequences, 16% of them detected once, and more than 20% sits in the top ten. Study-level findings and limits: Cumulative frequency (of public TCR beta family members) identified carriers of CMV plus the relevant HLA.

The sequenced sample consisted of CD8+ T cells from PBMCs. The TCR comes from a human donor in good health (CMV status not recorded). Some clones in this sample may be carry-over from other donors' samples. The chain has TRBV12-3 or TRBV12-4 and TRBJ2-3, with D uncertain. The CDR3 DNA is TGTGCCAGCTCAGAGCTTGGGAGCACAGATACGCAGTATTTT. It translates to CASSELGSTDTQYF.